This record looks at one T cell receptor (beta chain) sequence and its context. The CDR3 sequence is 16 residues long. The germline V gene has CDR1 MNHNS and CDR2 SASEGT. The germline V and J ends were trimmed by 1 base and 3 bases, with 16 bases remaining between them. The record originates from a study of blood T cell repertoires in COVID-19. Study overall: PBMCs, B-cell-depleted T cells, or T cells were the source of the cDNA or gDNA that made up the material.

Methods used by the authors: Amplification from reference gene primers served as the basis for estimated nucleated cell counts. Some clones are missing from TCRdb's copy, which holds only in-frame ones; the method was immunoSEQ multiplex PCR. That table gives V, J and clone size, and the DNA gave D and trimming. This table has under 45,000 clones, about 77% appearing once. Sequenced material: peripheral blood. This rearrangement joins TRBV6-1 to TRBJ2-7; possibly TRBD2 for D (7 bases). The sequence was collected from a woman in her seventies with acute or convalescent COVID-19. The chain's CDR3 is CASSEGWLGGVYEQYF. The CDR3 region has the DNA TGTGCCAGCAGTGAAGGCTGGCTAGGGGGGGTCTACGAGCAGTACTTC.